This T cell receptor (beta chain) was sequenced for a study of blood T cell repertoires in COVID-19. Whole-study context: COVID-19 samples, acute and convalescent, were from the United States, Italy and Spain. The cDNA or gDNA used as material had been derived from T cells, B-cell-depleted T cells, or PBMCs.

V lost 5 bases and J lost 5, with 7 bases in between. CDR1 is SGHTA and CDR2 is FQGTGA in the germline V gene. This CDR3 has 12 residues. Sequencing used immunoSEQ multiplex PCR; TCRdb keeps in-frame clones, though not all of them. This sample yields about 150,000 clones, of which 80% to 90% are seen a single time; 9% to 10% belongs to the top ten. The sample taken for sequencing was peripheral blood. This chain joins TRBV7-3 and TRBJ2-1; the D gene is possibly TRBD2 (5 bases). This receptor was taken from a woman aged 45-65 years with acute or convalescent COVID-19. Here the CDR3 DNA reads TGTGCCAGCAGCCCGCGGGACAATGAGCAGTTCTTC. Translation: CASSPRDNEQFF. The full variable domain, rest sourced from reference TRBV7-3 and TRBJ2-1, is GAGVSQTPSNKVTEKGKYVELRCDPISGHTALYWYRQSLGQGPEFLIYFQGTGAADDSGLPNDRFFAVRPEGSVSTLKIQRTERGDSAVYLCASSPRDNEQFFGPGTRLTVL.